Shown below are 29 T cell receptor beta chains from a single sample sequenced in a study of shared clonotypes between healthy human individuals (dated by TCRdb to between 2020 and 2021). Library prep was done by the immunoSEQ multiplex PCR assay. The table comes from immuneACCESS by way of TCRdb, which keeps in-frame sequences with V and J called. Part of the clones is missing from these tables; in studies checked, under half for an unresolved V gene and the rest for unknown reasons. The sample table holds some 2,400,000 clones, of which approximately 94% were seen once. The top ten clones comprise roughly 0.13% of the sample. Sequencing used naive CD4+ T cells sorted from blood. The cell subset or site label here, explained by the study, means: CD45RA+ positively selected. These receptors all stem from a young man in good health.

The chain's CDR3 is CASSQDPGTIGFDGYTF. As DNA, the CDR3 is TGCGCCAGCAGCCAAGATCCGGGGACAATTGGGTTCGATGGCTACACCTTC. The chain carries TRBV4-1 and TRBJ1-2; the D gene is possibly TRBD1 (6 bases). CDR1 MGHRA and CDR2 YSYEKL come from the germline V gene. The CDR3 contains 17 residues. The V and J ends lost 0 bases and 6 bases respectively, with 20 bases between them.

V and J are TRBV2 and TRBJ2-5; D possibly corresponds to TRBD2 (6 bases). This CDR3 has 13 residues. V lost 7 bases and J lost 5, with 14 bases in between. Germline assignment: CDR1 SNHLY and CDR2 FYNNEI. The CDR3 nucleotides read TGTGCCAGCAATCAGGAGGGTGTGGAGACCCAGTACTTC. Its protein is CASNQEGVETQYF.

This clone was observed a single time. The CDR3 bases are TGTGCCATCAGTGAGTCGGGGCAGAGCACCGGGGAGCTGTTTTTT. Translation: CAISESGQSTGELFF. V and J are TRBV10-3 and TRBJ2-2; tentative D call: TRBD1 (5 bases). The CDR3 is made up of 15 amino acids. The V gene lost 0 bases and the J gene lost 4 bases, with 9 bases spanning the gap. Germline loops: CDR1 ENHRY, CDR2 SYGVKD.

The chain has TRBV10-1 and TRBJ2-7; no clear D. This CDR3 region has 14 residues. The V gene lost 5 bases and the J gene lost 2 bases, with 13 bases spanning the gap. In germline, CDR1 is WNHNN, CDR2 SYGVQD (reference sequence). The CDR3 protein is CASSLPSQPYEQYF. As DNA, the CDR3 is TGCGCCAGCAGTCTACCCAGTCAGCCCTACGAGCAGTACTTC.

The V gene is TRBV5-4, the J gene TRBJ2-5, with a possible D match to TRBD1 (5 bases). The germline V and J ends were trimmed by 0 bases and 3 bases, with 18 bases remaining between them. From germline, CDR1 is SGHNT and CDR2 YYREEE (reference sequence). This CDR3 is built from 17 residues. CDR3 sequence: CASSLGGFGAGKETQYF. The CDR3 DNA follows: TGTGCCAGCAGCTTGGGAGGATTTGGGGCAGGCAAAGAGACCCAGTACTTC.

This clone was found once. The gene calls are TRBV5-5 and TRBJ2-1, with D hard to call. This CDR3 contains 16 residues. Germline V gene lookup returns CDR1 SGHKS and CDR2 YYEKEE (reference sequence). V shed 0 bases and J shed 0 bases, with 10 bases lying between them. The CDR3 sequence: CASSLARVGSYNEQFF. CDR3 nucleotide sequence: TGTGCCAGCAGCTTGGCCCGGGTGGGCTCCTACAATGAGCAGTTCTTC.

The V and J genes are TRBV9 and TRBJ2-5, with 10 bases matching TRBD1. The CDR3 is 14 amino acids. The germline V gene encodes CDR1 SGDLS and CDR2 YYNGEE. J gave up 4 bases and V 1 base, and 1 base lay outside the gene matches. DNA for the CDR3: TGTGCCAGCAGCGTAAGGACAGGGGGAGAGACCCAGTACTTC. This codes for CASSVRTGGETQYF.

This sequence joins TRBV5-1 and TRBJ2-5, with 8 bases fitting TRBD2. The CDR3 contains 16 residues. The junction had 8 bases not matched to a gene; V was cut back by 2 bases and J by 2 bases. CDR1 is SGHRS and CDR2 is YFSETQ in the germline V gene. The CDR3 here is CASSFSVSGGQETQYF. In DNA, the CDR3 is TGCGCCAGCAGCTTCTCCGTGAGCGGGGGACAAGAGACCCAGTACTTC. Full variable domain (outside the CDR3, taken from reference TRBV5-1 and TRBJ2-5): KAGVTQTPRYLIKTRGQQVTLSCSPISGHRSVSWYQQTPGQGLQFLFEYFSETQRNKGNFPGRFSGRQFSNSRSEMNVSTLELGDSALYLCASSFSVSGGQETQYFGPGTRLLVL.

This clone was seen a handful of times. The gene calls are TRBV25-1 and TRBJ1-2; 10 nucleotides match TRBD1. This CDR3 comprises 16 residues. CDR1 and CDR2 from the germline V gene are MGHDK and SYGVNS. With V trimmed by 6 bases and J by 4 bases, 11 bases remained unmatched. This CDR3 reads CASRPRVGQGVYGYTF. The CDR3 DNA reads TGTGCCAGCAGACCACGGGTAGGACAGGGGGTCTATGGCTACACCTTC.

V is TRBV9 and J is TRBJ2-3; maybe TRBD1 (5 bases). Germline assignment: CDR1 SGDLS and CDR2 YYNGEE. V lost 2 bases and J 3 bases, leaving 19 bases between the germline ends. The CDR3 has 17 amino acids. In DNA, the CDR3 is TGTGCCAGCAGCGTCCACCTCAGGGCCCAGGTGACAGATACGCAGTATTTT. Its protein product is CASSVHLRAQVTDTQYF. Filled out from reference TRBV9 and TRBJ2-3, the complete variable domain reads DSGVTQTPKHLITATGQRVTLRCSPRSGDLSVYWYQQSLDQGLQFLIQYYNGEERAKGNILERFSAQQFPDLHSELNLSSLELGDSALYFCASSVHLRAQVTDTQYFGPGTRLTVL.

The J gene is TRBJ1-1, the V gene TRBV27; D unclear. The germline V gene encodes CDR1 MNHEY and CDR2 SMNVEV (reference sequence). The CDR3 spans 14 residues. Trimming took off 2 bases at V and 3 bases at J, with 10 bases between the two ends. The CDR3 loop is CASSLRPMDTEAFF. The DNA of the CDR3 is TGTGCCAGCAGTTTACGGCCGATGGACACTGAAGCTTTCTTT.

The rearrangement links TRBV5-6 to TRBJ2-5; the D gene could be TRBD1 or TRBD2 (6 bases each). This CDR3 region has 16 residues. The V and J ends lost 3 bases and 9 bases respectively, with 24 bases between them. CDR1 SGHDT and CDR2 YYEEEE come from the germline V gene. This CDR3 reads CASSSLPGGKETSQYF. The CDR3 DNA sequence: TGTGCCAGCAGCTCCCTCCCCGGGGGCAAAGAGACCTCCCAGTACTTC.

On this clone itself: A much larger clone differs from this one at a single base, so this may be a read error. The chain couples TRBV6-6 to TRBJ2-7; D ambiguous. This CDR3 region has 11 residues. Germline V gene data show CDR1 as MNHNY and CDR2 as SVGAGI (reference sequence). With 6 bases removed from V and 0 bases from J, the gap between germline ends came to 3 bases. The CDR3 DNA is TGTGCCAGCAGGCTCTCCTACGAGCAGTACTTC. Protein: CASRLSYEQYF.

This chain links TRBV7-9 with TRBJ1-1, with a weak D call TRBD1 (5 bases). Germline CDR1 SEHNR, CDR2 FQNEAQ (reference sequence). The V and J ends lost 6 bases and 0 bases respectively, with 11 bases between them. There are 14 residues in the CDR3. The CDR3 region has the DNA TGTGCCAGCAGGCGTGACAGCATGAACACTGAAGCTTTCTTT. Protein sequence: CASRRDSMNTEAFF.

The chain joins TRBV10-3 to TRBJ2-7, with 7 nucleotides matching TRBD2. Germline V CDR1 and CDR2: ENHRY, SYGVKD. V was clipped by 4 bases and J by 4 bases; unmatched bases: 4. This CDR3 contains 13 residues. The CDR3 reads CAISASGAYEQYF. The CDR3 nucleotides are TGTGCCATCAGTGCCAGCGGGGCTTACGAGCAGTACTTC.

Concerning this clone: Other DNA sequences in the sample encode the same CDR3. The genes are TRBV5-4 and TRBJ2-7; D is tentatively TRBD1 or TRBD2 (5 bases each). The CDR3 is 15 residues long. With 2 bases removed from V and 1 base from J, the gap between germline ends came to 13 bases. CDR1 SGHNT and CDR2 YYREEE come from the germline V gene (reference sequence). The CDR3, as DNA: TGTGCCAGCAGCTTAAGGGGCGGGTCTTCCTACGAGCAGTACTTC. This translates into CASSLRGGSSYEQYF.

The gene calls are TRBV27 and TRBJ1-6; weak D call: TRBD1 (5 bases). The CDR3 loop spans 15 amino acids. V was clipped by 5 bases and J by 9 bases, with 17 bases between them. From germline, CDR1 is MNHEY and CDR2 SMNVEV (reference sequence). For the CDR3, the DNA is TGTGCCAGCAGTGGCAGGGTTACTGGAGGTTCACCCCTCCACTTT. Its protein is CASSGRVTGGSPLHF.

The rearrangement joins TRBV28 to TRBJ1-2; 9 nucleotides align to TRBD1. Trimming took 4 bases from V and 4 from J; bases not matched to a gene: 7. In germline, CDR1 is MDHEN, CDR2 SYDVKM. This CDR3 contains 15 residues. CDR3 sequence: CASSSGQGPTYGYTF. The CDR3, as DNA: TGTGCCAGCAGTTCCGGACAGGGGCCTACCTATGGCTACACCTTC.

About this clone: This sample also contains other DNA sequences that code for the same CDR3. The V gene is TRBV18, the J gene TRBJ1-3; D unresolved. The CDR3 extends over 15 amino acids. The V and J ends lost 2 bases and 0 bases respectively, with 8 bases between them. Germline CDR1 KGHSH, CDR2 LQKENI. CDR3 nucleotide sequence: TGTGCCAGCTCACCAGGCAGTAACTCTGGAAACACCATATATTTT. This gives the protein CASSPGSNSGNTIYF.

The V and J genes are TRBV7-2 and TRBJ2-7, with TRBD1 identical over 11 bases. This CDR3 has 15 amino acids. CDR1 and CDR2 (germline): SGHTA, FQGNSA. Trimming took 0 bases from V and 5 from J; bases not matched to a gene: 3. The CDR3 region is CASSLAGQGVHEQYF. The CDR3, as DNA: TGTGCCAGCAGCTTAGCGGGACAGGGGGTCCACGAGCAGTACTTC.

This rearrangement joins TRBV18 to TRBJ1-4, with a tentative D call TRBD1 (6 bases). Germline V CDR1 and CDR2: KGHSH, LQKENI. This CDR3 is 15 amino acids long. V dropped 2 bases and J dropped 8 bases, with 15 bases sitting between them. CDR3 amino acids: CASSPKRGGEEKLFF. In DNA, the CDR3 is TGTGCCAGCTCACCAAAGCGGGGGGGCGAGGAAAAACTGTTTTTT.

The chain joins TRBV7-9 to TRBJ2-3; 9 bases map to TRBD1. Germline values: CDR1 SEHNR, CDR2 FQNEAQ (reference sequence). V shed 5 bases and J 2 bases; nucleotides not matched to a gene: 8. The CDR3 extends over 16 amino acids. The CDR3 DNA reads TGTGCCAGCAGCCCGGACAGGGGCTCATACACAGATACGCAGTATTTT. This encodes CASSPDRGSYTDTQYF.

As DNA, the CDR3 is TGCGCCAGCAGCTTGGGGTGGAGGATCGCGAACACCGGGGAGCTGTTTTTT. Residues: CASSLGWRIANTGELFF. The chain combines TRBV5-1 with TRBJ2-2, with D possibly matching TRBD2 (5 bases). V was clipped by 0 bases and J by 0 bases, with 12 bases between them. There are 17 residues in the CDR3. Germline CDR1 and CDR2: SGHRS and YFSETQ.

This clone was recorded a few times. The CDR3 DNA reads TGTGCCAGCAGCTCTCAGGGAACCGCTAATGAAAAACTGTTTTTT. It codes for CASSSQGTANEKLFF. The rearrangement uses TRBV2 and TRBJ1-4; weak D call: TRBD1 (5 bases). Germline-derived CDR1 and CDR2 are SNHLY and FYNNEI. The CDR3 is 15 amino acids. The V end was cut by 6 bases, the J end by 3 bases, with 14 bases between.

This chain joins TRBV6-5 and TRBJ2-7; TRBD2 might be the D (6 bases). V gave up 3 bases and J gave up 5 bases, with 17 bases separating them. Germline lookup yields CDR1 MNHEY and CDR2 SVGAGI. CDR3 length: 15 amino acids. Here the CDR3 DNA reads TGTGCCAGCAGTTATGGAGGGGCCTACCTTCACGAGCAGTACTTC. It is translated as CASSYGGAYLHEQYF.

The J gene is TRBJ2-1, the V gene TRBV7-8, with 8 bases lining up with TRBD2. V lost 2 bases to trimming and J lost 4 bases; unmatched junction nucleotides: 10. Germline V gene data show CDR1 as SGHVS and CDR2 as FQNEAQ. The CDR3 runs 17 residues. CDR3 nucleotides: TGTGCCAGCAGCTTACCTCCACTACAGCGGGGGTACAATGAGCAGTTCTTC. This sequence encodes CASSLPPLQRGYNEQFF. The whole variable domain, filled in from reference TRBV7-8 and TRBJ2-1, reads GAGVSQSPRYKVAKRGQDVALRCDPISGHVSLFWYQQALGQGPEFLTYFQNEAQLDKSGLPSDRFFAERPEGSVSTLKIQRTQQEDSAVYLCASSLPPLQRGYNEQFFGPGTRLTVL.

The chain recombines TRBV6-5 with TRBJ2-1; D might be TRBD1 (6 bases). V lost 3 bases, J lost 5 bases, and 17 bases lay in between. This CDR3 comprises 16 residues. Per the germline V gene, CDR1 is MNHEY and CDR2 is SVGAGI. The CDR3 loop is CASSYLQGRVDNEQFF. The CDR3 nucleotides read TGTGCCAGCAGTTATCTACAGGGAAGGGTGGACAATGAGCAGTTCTTC.

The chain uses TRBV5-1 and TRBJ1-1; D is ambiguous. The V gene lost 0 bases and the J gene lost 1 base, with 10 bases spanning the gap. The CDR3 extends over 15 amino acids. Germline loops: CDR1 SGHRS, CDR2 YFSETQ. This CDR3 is CASSLAVDKNTEAFF. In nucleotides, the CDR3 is TGCGCCAGCAGCTTGGCGGTCGACAAGAACACTGAAGCTTTCTTT. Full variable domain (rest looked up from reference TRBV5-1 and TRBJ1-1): KAGVTQTPRYLIKTRGQQVTLSCSPISGHRSVSWYQQTPGQGLQFLFEYFSETQRNKGNFPGRFSGRQFSNSRSEMNVSTLELGDSALYLCASSLAVDKNTEAFFGQGTRLTVV.

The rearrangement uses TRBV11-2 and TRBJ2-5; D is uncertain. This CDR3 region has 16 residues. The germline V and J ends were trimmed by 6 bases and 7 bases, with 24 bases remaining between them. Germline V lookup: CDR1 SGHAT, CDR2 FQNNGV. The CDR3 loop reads CASSQILGGSFGTQYF. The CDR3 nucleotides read TGTGCCAGCAGTCAAATTTTGGGCGGTAGTTTTGGGACCCAGTACTTC.